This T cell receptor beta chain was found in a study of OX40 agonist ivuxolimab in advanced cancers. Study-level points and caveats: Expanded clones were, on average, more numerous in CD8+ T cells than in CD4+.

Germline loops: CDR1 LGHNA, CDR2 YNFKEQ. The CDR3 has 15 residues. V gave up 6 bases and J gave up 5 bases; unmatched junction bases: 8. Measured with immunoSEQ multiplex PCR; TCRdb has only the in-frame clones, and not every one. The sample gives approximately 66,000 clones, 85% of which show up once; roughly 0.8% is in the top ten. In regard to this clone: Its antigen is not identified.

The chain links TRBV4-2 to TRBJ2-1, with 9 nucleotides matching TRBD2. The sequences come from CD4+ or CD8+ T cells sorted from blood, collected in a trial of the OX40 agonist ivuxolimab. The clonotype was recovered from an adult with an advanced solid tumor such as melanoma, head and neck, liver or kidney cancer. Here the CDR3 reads CASSISAGGHNEQFF. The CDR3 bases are TGTGCCAGCAGTATCTCAGCGGGGGGCCACAATGAGCAGTTCTTC.